These 30 T cell receptor beta chains were all obtained from the same sample, sequenced in a study of identical twins. TCRdb independently ran MiXCR on the 5' RACE reads; one entry per CDR3 protein. The data hold roughly 720,000 distinct CDR3 sequences, with 15% to 20% observed a single time. These same records also appear under a second study, on T cells expressing NK-cell markers.

The material sequenced was PBMCs. The source is a woman aged 18-29 years in good health.

This clonotype has only one observation. This chain joins TRBV30 and TRBJ2-2, with D possibly TRBD1 on 5 matching bases. Germline-derived CDR1 and CDR2 are GTSNPN and SVGIG (reference sequence). The CDR3 is 13 residues long. The CDR3 is CGAGPSNTGELFF. For the CDR3, the DNA is TGTGGGGCAGGGCCTTCGAACACCGGGGAGCTGTTTTTT.

This rearrangement joins TRBV14 to TRBJ2-2; no reliable D call. The V and J ends lost 1 base and 8 bases respectively, with 8 bases between them. The CDR3 sequence is 13 residues long. CDR1 and CDR2 from the germline V gene are SGHDN and FVKESK. This CDR3 reads CASSQVFGGELFF. CDR3 in DNA: TGTGCCAGCAGCCAAGTTTTTGGTGGGGAGCTGTTTTTT.

Only a few counts were recorded for this clonotype. This chain links TRBV11-2 with TRBJ2-7, with D possibly TRBD2 on 6 matching bases. The CDR3 contains 18 residues. Trimming left V 1 base short and J 3 bases short, with 22 bases between. The germline CDR1 and CDR2 sequences are SGHAT and FQNNGV. In DNA, the CDR3 is TGTGCCAGCAGCTTAGGCATGAACGGGGGATACCGAAACTACGAGCAGTACTTC. This codes for CASSLGMNGGYRNYEQYF.

The chain employs TRBV10-3 and TRBJ1-4; no clear D gene. Trimming removed 0 bases from V and 8 bases from J, with 16 bases in between. CDR3 length: 16 amino acids. Germline lookup yields CDR1 ENHRY and CDR2 SYGVKD. As DNA, the CDR3 is TGTGCCATCAGTGAGTCCCGGGCAGGAGAAGAAGAAAAACTGTTTTTT. It is translated as CAISESRAGEEEKLFF.

The chain uses TRBV10-3 and TRBJ2-7; D possibly corresponds to TRBD1 (6 bases). Between the trimmed V and J ends, which lost 6 bases and 5 bases, there was a span of 23 bases. CDR1 and CDR2 from the germline V gene are ENHRY and SYGVKD. The CDR3 runs to 16 residues. As DNA, the CDR3 is TGTGCCATCAGACCAGAAAAGGGGCAGGGGTTCCACGAGCAGTACTTC. Its protein product is CAIRPEKGQGFHEQYF.

The rearrangement uses TRBV5-1 and TRBJ1-5; 9 bases line up with TRBD1. Trimming removed 4 bases from V and 2 bases from J; junction bases left unmatched: 10. CDR3 length equals 17 residues. Germline V lookup: CDR1 SGHRS, CDR2 YFSETQ. CDR3 bases: TGCGCCAGCAGCGGGTGGGGACAGGGACGCGGCAATCAGCCCCAGCATTTT. Its protein product is CASSGWGQGRGNQPQHF.

This chain joins TRBV5-6 and TRBJ1-2; a possible D gene is TRBD1 (5 bases). This CDR3 has 13 residues. Germline V gene lookup returns CDR1 SGHDT and CDR2 YYEEEE. The ends were cut back, 0 bases at V and 4 bases at J, with 7 bases in the middle. The CDR3 loop reads CASSLGDLYGYTF. CDR3 in DNA: TGTGCCAGCAGCTTGGGGGACCTCTATGGCTACACCTTC.

J is TRBJ2-3 and V is TRBV3-1; 10 bases map to TRBD2. Germline-derived CDR1 and CDR2 are LGHDT and YNNKEL (reference sequence). The CDR3 covers 16 residues. The V gene end was trimmed by 6 bases and the J gene end by 6 bases; junction bases not matched to a gene: 12. The DNA of the CDR3 is TGTGCCAGCAGTCCTCCTAGCGGGGGTCGCCAGGATACGCAGTATTTT. As protein: CASSPPSGGRQDTQYF.

This CDR3 reads CSALTATGGPDEQYF. CDR3 DNA: TGCAGTGCCCTCACTGCGACAGGGGGCCCGGACGAGCAGTACTTC. The chain employs TRBV20-1 and TRBJ2-7; 10 bases match TRBD1. This CDR3 is 15 amino acids long. Germline assignment: CDR1 DFQATT and CDR2 SNEGSKA (reference sequence). Unmatched junction bases numbered 13, after V lost 6 bases and J lost 5 bases.

The CDR3 coding sequence is TGTGCCAGCAGAGGACAGGGGGCGGGAGACACTGAAGCTTTCTTT. Amino acid sequence: CASRGQGAGDTEAFF. The chain is built from TRBV12-3 or TRBV12-4 and TRBJ1-1, with 11 bases aligning to TRBD1. J lost 3 bases, V lost 6 bases, and 6 bases had no gene match. There are 15 residues in the CDR3.

In this sample, this clonotype turned up a few times. The V and J genes are TRBV7-2 and TRBJ2-7, with D unresolved. V was clipped by 5 bases and J by 2 bases, with 7 bases between them. Germline assignment: CDR1 SGHTA and CDR2 FQGNSA. This CDR3 has 12 residues. The CDR3 sequence: CASSKNTYEQYF. CDR3 nucleotides: TGTGCCAGCAGCAAGAACACCTACGAGCAGTACTTC.

There are a few counts of this clonotype. The CDR3 is CATSDNQRGLAKNIQYF. In nucleotides, the CDR3 is TGTGCCACCAGTGATAATCAGCGGGGGTTAGCCAAAAACATTCAGTACTTC. The chain joins TRBV24-1 to TRBJ2-4; 8 bases agree with TRBD2. With 3 bases clipped from V and 0 bases from J, the junction kept 6 bases outside the gene matches. CDR3 length: 17 residues. Germline V lookup: CDR1 KGHDR, CDR2 SFDVKD.

This clonotype has only a few counts. V is TRBV13 and J is TRBJ2-2, with 7 bases aligning to TRBD2. Per the germline V gene, CDR1 is PRHDT and CDR2 is FYEKMQ (reference sequence). Trimming cost V 5 bases and J 4 bases; bases outside gene matches: 10. The CDR3 contains 16 residues. In DNA form, the CDR3 reads TGTGCCAGCAGCCGGAGGGGCGGGAGTACCACCGGGGAGCTGTTTTTT. This translates into CASSRRGGSTTGELFF.

This clonotype appeared many times. The CDR3, as DNA: TGTGCCAGCACTCGGGGGACTGAAGCTTTCTTT. This translates into CASTRGTEAFF. This chain links TRBV6-5 with TRBJ1-1; D might be TRBD1 (5 bases). The germline V and J ends were trimmed by 7 bases and 5 bases, with 8 bases remaining between them. The CDR3 has 11 residues. The germline V gene encodes CDR1 MNHEY and CDR2 SVGAGI.

This clonotype turned up a few times. The chain combines TRBV5-6 with TRBJ2-1; D unclear. CDR1 and CDR2 from the germline V gene are SGHDT and YYEEEE. The CDR3 contains 13 residues. V dropped 5 bases and J dropped 7 bases, with 13 bases sitting between them. CDR3 region: CASRSYSVNEQFF. The DNA for the CDR3 is TGTGCCAGCAGATCTTATTCAGTTAATGAGCAGTTCTTC.

In its sample, this clonotype was seen many times. The chain employs TRBV3-1 and TRBJ1-2, with D uncertain. The CDR3 length is 12 residues. Germline-derived CDR1 and CDR2 are LGHDT and YNNKEL (reference sequence). Trimming shortened V by 1 base and J by 8 bases, and 8 bases separated the two germline ends. The CDR3 loop is CASSQGQYGYTF. Here the CDR3 DNA reads TGTGCCAGCAGCCAAGGCCAATACGGCTACACCTTC.

This chain joins TRBV11-2 and TRBJ2-2, with 9 positions matching TRBD2. CDR3 length: 18 amino acids. CDR1 and CDR2 from the germline V gene are SGHAT and FQNNGV. V shed 1 base and J 0 bases; nucleotides not matched to a gene: 6. The CDR3: CASSLVIAGDPNTGELFF. The CDR3 nucleotides read TGTGCCAGCAGCTTAGTAATAGCGGGGGATCCGAACACCGGGGAGCTGTTTTTT.

The sample holds a few counts of this clonotype. V is TRBV20-1 and J is TRBJ2-1; D is uncertain. The length of the CDR3 is 11 residues. The ends were cut back, 1 base at V and 9 bases at J, with 7 bases in the middle. The germline gives CDR1 DFQATT, CDR2 SNEGSKA (reference sequence). The CDR3 protein is CSARGNGEQFF. The CDR3 region has the DNA TGCAGTGCTAGAGGGAACGGTGAGCAGTTCTTC.

The chain combines TRBV12-3 or TRBV12-4 with TRBJ1-5, with D perhaps matching TRBD1 (5 bases). The V end was cut by 3 bases, the J end by 5 bases, with 8 bases between. This CDR3 is built from 13 residues. The CDR3 nucleotides are TGTGCCAGCAGTTTGACAGAGGATCAGCCCCAGCATTTT. This codes for CASSLTEDQPQHF.

This clonotype was seen a few times. The V gene is TRBV7-3, the J gene TRBJ1-2; 7 bases agree with TRBD1. This CDR3 is built from 14 residues. Germline CDR1 is SGHTA and CDR2 is FQGTGA. Unmatched junction bases numbered 5, after V lost 0 bases and J lost 7 bases. CDR3 sequence: CASSLTGGISGYTF. The CDR3 DNA follows: TGTGCCAGCAGCTTAACAGGGGGCATTAGTGGCTACACCTTC. Full variable domain (remainder filled in from reference TRBV7-3 and TRBJ1-2): GAGVSQTPSNKVTEKGKYVELRCDPISGHTALYWYRQSLGQGPEFLIYFQGTGAADDSGLPNDRFFAVRPEGSVSTLKIQRTERGDSAVYLCASSLTGGISGYTFGSGTRLTVV.

The chain combines TRBV11-2 with TRBJ2-5; tentatively, D is TRBD1 (6 bases). The CDR3 covers 14 residues. The V end was cut by 5 bases, the J end by 3 bases, with 13 bases between. Germline assignment: CDR1 SGHAT and CDR2 FQNNGV. The CDR3 DNA follows: TGTGCCAGCAGCACTAGGGGGACCAAAGAGACCCAGTACTTC. It encodes CASSTRGTKETQYF.

The chain uses TRBV13 and TRBJ2-7, with 11 bases aligning to TRBD2. Per germline, CDR1 PRHDT and CDR2 FYEKMQ (reference sequence). The CDR3 is made up of 16 amino acids. V lost 6 bases to trimming and J lost 3 bases; unmatched junction nucleotides: 10. The CDR3 here is CASRPLLAGGDYEQYF. CDR3 in DNA: TGTGCCAGCAGGCCTCTCCTAGCGGGAGGTGACTACGAGCAGTACTTC.

Only a few counts were recorded for this clonotype. The genes are TRBV5-1 and TRBJ1-2; the D is unclear. Trimming took off 5 bases at V and 3 bases at J, with 11 bases between the two ends. The CDR3 contains 13 residues. CDR1 and CDR2 from the germline V gene are SGHRS and YFSETQ. The CDR3 DNA sequence: TGCGCCAGCAGGATTGACGGGGACTATGGCTACACCTTC. Translation gives CASRIDGDYGYTF. Supplemented by reference TRBV5-1 and TRBJ1-2, the full variable domain reads KAGVTQTPRYLIKTRGQQVTLSCSPISGHRSVSWYQQTPGQGLQFLFEYFSETQRNKGNFPGRFSGRQFSNSRSEMNVSTLELGDSALYLCASRIDGDYGYTFGSGTRLTVV.

This clonotype was picked up a small number of times. The V gene is TRBV20-1, the J gene TRBJ2-1; the D is unclear. The CDR3 sequence is 11 residues long. Germline lookup yields CDR1 DFQATT and CDR2 SNEGSKA (reference sequence). V was pared by 0 bases and J by 9 bases, with 6 bases between. The CDR3 nucleotides are TGCAGTGCTAGAGATCTGGGTGAGCAGTTCTTC. This gives the protein CSARDLGEQFF.

The chain is built from TRBV12-3 or TRBV12-4 and TRBJ2-7, with TRBD2 as a possible D gene (7 bases). V was trimmed by 6 bases and J by 5 bases, leaving 14 bases between them. This CDR3 has 13 amino acids. The CDR3 bases are TGTGCCAGCAGCACGCGGGGGACACACGAGCAGTACTTC. Amino acid sequence: CASSTRGTHEQYF.

This clonotype was seen more than once but under ten times. The J gene is TRBJ2-7, the V gene TRBV29-1; tentative D call: TRBD2 (6 bases). The CDR3 length is 12 residues. Between the trimmed V and J ends, which lost 4 bases and 5 bases, there was a span of 12 bases. Per the germline V gene, CDR1 is SQVTM and CDR2 is ANQGSEA. For the CDR3, the DNA is TGCAGCGTTGTCGGACTAAGCCACGAGCAGTACTTC. Encoded protein: CSVVGLSHEQYF.

The sample holds a few counts of this clonotype. V usage is TRBV20-1 and J usage is TRBJ1-5; D remains unclear. V was pared by 6 bases and J by 3 bases, with 12 bases between. CDR3 length equals 13 residues. Per the germline V gene, CDR1 is DFQATT and CDR2 is SNEGSKA (reference sequence). The chain's CDR3 is CSAVTGPNQPQHF. CDR3 bases: TGCAGTGCCGTGACTGGCCCCAATCAGCCCCAGCATTTT.

The chain recombines TRBV10-3 with TRBJ2-6; TRBD1 agrees at 8 bases. CDR1 ENHRY and CDR2 SYGVKD come from the germline V gene. The CDR3 covers 17 residues. The ends lost 6 bases at V and 0 bases at J; junction bases unmatched: 7. CDR3 amino acids: CAISPQGAISGANVLTF. The CDR3 DNA reads TGTGCCATCAGCCCTCAGGGGGCCATCTCTGGGGCCAACGTCCTGACTTTC.

This clonotype was detected many times. The gene calls are TRBV7-2 and TRBJ1-1; D not certain. CDR3 length equals 14 residues. Germline loops: CDR1 SGHTA, CDR2 FQGNSA. Trimming removed 1 base at V and 0 bases at J, with 6 bases between. The CDR3 nucleotides read TGTGCCAGCAGCTTAGTAGGCTTGAACACTGAAGCTTTCTTT. Translating it yields CASSLVGLNTEAFF.

This clonotype was seen at least ten times. J is TRBJ2-5 and V is TRBV6-6; 7 bases are shared with TRBD2. The CDR3 sequence is 13 residues long. From germline, CDR1 is MNHNY and CDR2 SVGAGI (reference sequence). The ends lost 7 bases at V and 4 bases at J; junction bases unmatched: 6. This CDR3 is CASKRDFTETQYF. In DNA, the CDR3 is TGTGCCAGCAAGCGGGACTTCACAGAGACCCAGTACTTC.